This T cell receptor (beta chain) was recorded in a study of patients and donors after allogeneic stem cell transplantation. This clonotype occurred a few times. TCRdb passed the RT-PCR reads through MiXCR, listing each CDR3 protein once. The profile shows approximately 150,000 distinct CDR3 sequences, approximately 25% of them singletons. V shed 6 bases and J 2 bases; nucleotides not matched to a gene: 9. The CDR3 runs 16 residues. The TCR originated in a human donor who was either an allogeneic HSCT recipient or a stem cell or donor lymphocyte infusion donor (not recorded which). It is not recorded whose cells these are; they may come from a transplant donor. This rearrangement joins TRBV12-3 or TRBV12-4 to TRBJ2-3; 9 positions agree with TRBD2. Sequenced input: blood, either unsorted or a sorted T cell fraction (not recorded which). CDR3 region: CASSPLTSGFTDTQYF. CDR3 coding DNA: TGTGCCAGCAGCCCATTGACTAGCGGATTCACAGATACGCAGTATTTT.